This entry concerns a single T cell receptor beta chain. Its cognate antigen is unknown. Donors uniformly comprised healthy Caucasians. This record comes from a study of identical twins. Per the germline V gene, CDR1 is SGDLS and CDR2 is YYNGEE. This CDR3 has 13 residues. Between the trimmed V and J ends, which lost 0 bases and 6 bases, there was a span of 7 bases. Addition of a universal primer site occurred through template switching, and cDNA carried unique molecular identifiers. TCRdb called the 5' RACE reads again in MiXCR, with one record for every CDR3 protein. This table has about 290,000 distinct CDR3 sequences, around 9.7% appearing once. Study results and caveats: For cord blood, abundant beta clonotypes had fewer insertions, unlike memory repertoires, which showed none.

The same data also contributed to another study, on yellow fever vaccine responses in identical twins. That study reports: Twins reportedly mounted vaccine T cell responses that seemed partly convergent, partly personalized.

This receptor was taken from a woman aged 18 to 35 in good health. Sequenced sample: CD8+ T cells sorted from blood. The chain carries TRBV9 and TRBJ2-1; D might be TRBD2 (5 bases). For the CDR3, the DNA is TGTGCCAGCAGCGTAGCTGCGGGCAATGAGCAGTTCTTC. It translates to CASSVAAGNEQFF. Combining the CDR3 with reference TRBV9 and TRBJ2-1 gives the whole variable domain DSGVTQTPKHLITATGQRVTLRCSPRSGDLSVYWYQQSLDQGLQFLIQYYNGEERAKGNILERFSAQQFPDLHSELNLSSLELGDSALYFCASSVAAGNEQFFGPGTRLTVL.